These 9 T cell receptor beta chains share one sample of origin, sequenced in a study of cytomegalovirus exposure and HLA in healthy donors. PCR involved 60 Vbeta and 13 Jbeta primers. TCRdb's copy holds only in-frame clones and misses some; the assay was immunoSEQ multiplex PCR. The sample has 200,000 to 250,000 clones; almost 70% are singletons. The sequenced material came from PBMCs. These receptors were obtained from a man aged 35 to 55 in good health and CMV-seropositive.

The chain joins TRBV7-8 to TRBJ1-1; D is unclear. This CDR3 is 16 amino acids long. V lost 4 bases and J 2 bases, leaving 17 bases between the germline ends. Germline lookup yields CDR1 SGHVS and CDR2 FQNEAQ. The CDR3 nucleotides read TGTGCCAGCAGCTATACTACTGGGAGAGCCAACACTGAAGCTTTCTTT. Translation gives CASSYTTGRANTEAFF. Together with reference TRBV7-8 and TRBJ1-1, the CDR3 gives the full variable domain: GAGVSQSPRYKVAKRGQDVALRCDPISGHVSLFWYQQALGQGPEFLTYFQNEAQLDKSGLPSDRFFAERPEGSVSTLKIQRTQQEDSAVYLCASSYTTGRANTEAFFGQGTRLTVV.

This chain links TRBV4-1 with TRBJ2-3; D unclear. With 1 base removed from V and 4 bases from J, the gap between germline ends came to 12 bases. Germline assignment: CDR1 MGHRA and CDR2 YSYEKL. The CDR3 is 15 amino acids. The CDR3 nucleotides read TGCGCCAGCAGCCAAGCATGGCAGGCATCAGATACGCAGTATTTT. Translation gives CASSQAWQASDTQYF.

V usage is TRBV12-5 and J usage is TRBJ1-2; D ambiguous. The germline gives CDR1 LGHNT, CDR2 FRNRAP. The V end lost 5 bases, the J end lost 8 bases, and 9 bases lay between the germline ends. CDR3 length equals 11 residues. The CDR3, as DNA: TGTGCTAGTGGTGGCCAGTACGGCTACACCTTC. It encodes CASGGQYGYTF.

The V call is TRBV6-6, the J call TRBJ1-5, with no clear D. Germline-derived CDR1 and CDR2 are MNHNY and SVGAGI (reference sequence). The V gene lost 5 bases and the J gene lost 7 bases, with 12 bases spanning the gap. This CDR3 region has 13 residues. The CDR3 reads CASSPSRLQPQHF. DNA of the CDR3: TGTGCCAGCAGTCCCTCCAGGTTGCAGCCCCAGCATTTT.

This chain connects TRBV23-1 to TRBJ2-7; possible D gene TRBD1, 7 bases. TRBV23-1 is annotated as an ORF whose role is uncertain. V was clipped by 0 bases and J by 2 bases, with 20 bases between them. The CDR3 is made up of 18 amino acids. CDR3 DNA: TGCGCCAGCAGTCAATCGGGGGGTTTGGGGACAGTCCCCTACGAGCAGTACTTC. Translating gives CASSQSGGLGTVPYEQYF.

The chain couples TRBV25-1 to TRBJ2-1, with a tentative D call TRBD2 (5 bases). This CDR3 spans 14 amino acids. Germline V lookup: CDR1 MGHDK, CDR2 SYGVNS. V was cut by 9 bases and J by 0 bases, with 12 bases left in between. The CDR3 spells CASLPGNSYNEQFF. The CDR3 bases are TGTGCCAGTCTACCGGGGAACTCCTACAATGAGCAGTTCTTC.

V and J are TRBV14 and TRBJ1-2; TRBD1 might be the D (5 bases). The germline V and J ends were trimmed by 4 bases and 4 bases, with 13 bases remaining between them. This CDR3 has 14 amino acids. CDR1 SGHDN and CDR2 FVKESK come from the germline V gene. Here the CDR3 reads CASSLRGVSYGYTF. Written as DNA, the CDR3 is TGTGCCAGCAGCCTACGGGGGGTCTCCTATGGCTACACCTTC. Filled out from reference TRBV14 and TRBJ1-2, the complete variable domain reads EAGVTQFPSHSVIEKGQTVTLRCDPISGHDNLYWYRRVMGKEIKFLLHFVKESKQDESGMPNNRFLAERTGGTYSTLKVQPAELEDSGVYFCASSLRGVSYGYTFGSGTRLTVV.

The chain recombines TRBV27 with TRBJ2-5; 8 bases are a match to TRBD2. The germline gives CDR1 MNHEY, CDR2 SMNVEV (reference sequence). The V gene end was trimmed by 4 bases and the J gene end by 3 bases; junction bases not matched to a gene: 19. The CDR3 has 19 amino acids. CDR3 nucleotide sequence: TGTGCCAGCAGTTCCTTCGTCCCGGGCGGGAGGTGGAGTAAAGAGACCCAGTACTTC. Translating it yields CASSSFVPGGRWSKETQYF.

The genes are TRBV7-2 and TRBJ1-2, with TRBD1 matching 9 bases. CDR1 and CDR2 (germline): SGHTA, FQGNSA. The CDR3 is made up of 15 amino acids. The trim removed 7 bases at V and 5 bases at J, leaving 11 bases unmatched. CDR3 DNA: TGTGCCAGCAACGAACAGTCCGGGACAGGGTATGGCTACACCTTC. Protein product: CASNEQSGTGYGYTF.